The rows below give T cell receptor beta chains drawn from one sample of a study of blood T cell repertoires in COVID-19. Assay: immunoSEQ multiplex PCR; the TCRdb copy retains only in-frame clones and omits some. Of 350,000 to 450,000 clones in the sample, 83% are singletons; the top ten hold around 5.1%. The sequencing input was PBMCs or T cells enriched from blood (not recorded which). Receptors were obtained from a woman aged 45 to 65 who had recovered from COVID-19. Both conserved end residues are part of each CDR3. The order of the fields is clone size, J gene, V gene, D gene, CDR3 DNA, CDR3 protein. D genes are given only for firm matches. Only some rows state a clone size, as once, few, many or a class for expanded clones.

. | TRBJ2-5 | TRBV7-2 | . | TGTGCCAGCAGCACTTACCGAGAGGAGACCCAGTACTTC | CASSTYREETQYF
. | TRBJ1-6 | TRBV4-2 | . | TGTGCCAGCAGCCAAACATCCCGAGGGTCGGAATCACCCCTCCACTTT | CASSQTSRGSESPLHF
once | TRBJ2-4 | TRBV29-1 | . | TGCAGCGTCTTAACTCTAGCCAAAAACATTCAGTACTTC | CSVLTLAKNIQYF
. | TRBJ1-1 | TRBV6-5 | . | TGTGCCAGCAGCAAAAACAGGGTCGGTGAAGCTTTCTTT | CASSKNRVGEAFF
. | TRBJ2-1 | TRBV20-1 | . | TGCAGTGCTGCAGGAAATGAGCAGTTCTTC | CSAAGNEQFF
. | TRBJ2-5 | TRBV5-6 | . | TGTGCCAGCAGCTTTGGGCAGCAAGAGACCCAGTACTTC | CASSFGQQETQYF
. | TRBJ1-1 | TRBV7-2 | . | TGTGCCAGCAGCTTAGATTCAGGGGCGAACACTGAAGCTTTCTTT | CASSLDSGANTEAFF
once | TRBJ1-4 | TRBV3-1/TRBV3-2 | . | TGTGCCAGCAGCCTAGGACAGATTGTTGCCGGAAGAGATGAAAAACTGTTTTTT | CASSLGQIVAGRDEKLFF
. | TRBJ2-5 | TRBV7-2 | TRBD2 | TGTGCCAGCAGCTTAGCCAGTTCTAGCGGGAGCCGGGTCGATTGGACCCAGTACTTC | CASSLASSSGSRVDWTQYF
. | TRBJ1-2 | TRBV27 | TRBD1 | TGTGCCACCGACAGGGGACCTACTAACTATGGCTACACCTTC | CATDRGPTNYGYTF
. | TRBJ1-1 | TRBV5-1 | TRBD1 | TGCGCCAGCAGCGAACAGGGGCTGTTCGACACTGAAGCTTTCTTT | CASSEQGLFDTEAFF
few | TRBJ1-2 | TRBV11-2 | TRBD1 | TGTGCCAGCAGCTTAGTGGGACAGGGGTTACTCTATGGCTACACCTTC | CASSLVGQGLLYGYTF
. | TRBJ2-6 | TRBV7-2 | . | TGTGCCAGCAGCTTAGCGGGACTTGAGGCCAACGTCCTGACTTTC | CASSLAGLEANVLTF
. | TRBJ2-7 | TRBV9 | . | TGTGCCAGCAGCGTAGGGCCCGGGGAGGACGAGCAGTACTTC | CASSVGPGEDEQYF
. | TRBJ1-2 | TRBV19 | . | TGTGCCACTCAGGGTACCGGCTATGGCTACACCTTC | CATQGTGYGYTF
few | TRBJ2-2 | TRBV7-3 | . | TGTGCCAGCAGCTTAACACGGGGAGACACCGGGGAGCTGTTTTTT | CASSLTRGDTGELFF
. | TRBJ1-1 | TRBV21-1 | . | TGTGCCAGCAGCAAAGGGCGACAGGTTTACACTGAAGCTTTCTTT | CASSKGRQVYTEAFF
. | TRBJ1-1 | TRBV6-6 | . | TGTGCCAGCAGCTTAAAACTCACTGAAGCTTTCTTT | CASSLKLTEAFF
few | TRBJ2-1 | TRBV7-9 | TRBD1 | TGTGCCAGCAGCTTACCAGGGGGCAATGAGCAGTTCTTC | CASSLPGGNEQFF
few | TRBJ1-3 | TRBV10-3 | . | TGTGCCATCAGTGACCTGATCTCAATCAGTGGGGCTCGGGGAAACACCATATATTTT | CAISDLISISGARGNTIYF
. | TRBJ1-2 | TRBV6-5 | . | TGTGCCAGCAGTTACTCCAGGGTGGATAATGGCTACACCTTC | CASSYSRVDNGYTF
. | TRBJ1-5 | TRBV12-5 | . | TGTGCTAGTGGTTTGGTCCTCGCCCCGGGGATCGGGAGCAATCAGCCCCAGCATTTT | CASGLVLAPGIGSNQPQHF
. | TRBJ1-2 | TRBV18 | . | TGTGCCAGCTCACCACGACAGGTCAACTATGGCTACACCTTC | CASSPRQVNYGYTF
. | TRBJ1-1 | TRBV19 | TRBD1 | TGTGCCAGTAGCTCGGACAGGGTAATGTCTGAAGCTTTCTTT | CASSSDRVMSEAFF
. | TRBJ1-4 | TRBV5-4 | . | TGTGCCAGCAGCTTGGCTGGCGGGGGAGGTGAAAAACTGTTTTTT | CASSLAGGGGEKLFF
. | TRBJ2-1 | TRBV5-6 | . | TGTGCCAGCAGCCAAGAAGCGAGTAGGCTCCCGAGGGACAATGAGCAGTTCTTC | CASSQEASRLPRDNEQFF
. | TRBJ2-1 | TRBV5-4 | TRBD2 | TGTGCCAGCAGCTCACTTAGCGGGAGAGCTACCAATGAGCAGTTCTTC | CASSSLSGRATNEQFF
. | TRBJ2-7 | TRBV7-6 | TRBD2 | TGTGCCAGCAGCTTATTAGCGGGGGATCAATACGAGCAGTACTTC | CASSLLAGDQYEQYF
. | TRBJ1-4 | TRBV5-5 | . | TGTGCCAGCTACCTCGGGACTAATAATGAAAAACTGTTTTTT | CASYLGTNNEKLFF
. | TRBJ2-1 | TRBV19 | . | TGTGCCAGTAGTCCCAACGACGGATGGAGCTCCTACAATGAGCAGTTCTTC | CASSPNDGWSSYNEQFF